The rows below give T cell receptor beta chains drawn from one sample of a study of cytomegalovirus exposure and HLA in healthy donors. Some clones are missing from TCRdb's copy, which holds only in-frame ones; the method was immunoSEQ multiplex PCR. The sample records roughly 73,000 clones, 65% to 80% being singletons. Sequencing was carried out using PBMCs. The receptors were gathered from a man aged 70 or older in good health and CMV-seronegative. The conserved cysteine and the conserved F or W are not part of the CDR3 here.

J gene: TRBJ1-6
V gene: TRBV28
CDR3 protein: ASISSGGEALH

J gene: TRBJ1-1
V gene: TRBV10-1
CDR3 protein: ASSRGGARAEAF

J gene: TRBJ2-7
V gene: TRBV5-1
CDR3 protein: ASSLSDGLSGEQY

J gene: TRBJ1-3
V gene: TRBV5-1
CDR3 protein: ASSPGQTPGNTIY

J gene: TRBJ1-2
V gene: TRBV7-9
CDR3 protein: ASSSYRGTGYT

J gene: TRBJ2-3
V gene: TRBV5-1
CDR3 protein: ASSSEAPDTQY

J gene: TRBJ2-1
V gene: TRBV5-4
CDR3 protein: ASSLNSGSYNEQF

J gene: TRBJ2-7
V gene: TRBV28
CDR3 protein: ASSLGGPFYEQY

J gene: TRBJ1-4
V gene: TRBV19
CDR3 protein: ASKSTGGDEKLF

J gene: TRBJ2-5
V gene: TRBV18
CDR3 protein: ASSPPPSIEAQY

J gene: TRBJ2-7
V gene: TRBV5-1
CDR3 protein: ASSLELVSYEQY

J gene: TRBJ2-1
V gene: TRBV5-4
CDR3 protein: ASRDGLAEYNEQF

J gene: TRBJ1-5
V gene: TRBV19
CDR3 protein: ASSIPPWDRGREGLNQPQH

J gene: TRBJ2-6
V gene: TRBV30
CDR3 protein: AWSVLSLSGANVLT

J gene: TRBJ2-2
V gene: TRBV9
CDR3 protein: ASSRNTGELF

J gene: TRBJ1-2
V gene: TRBV7-2
CDR3 protein: ASSSSDRGPWGYT

J gene: TRBJ1-4
V gene: TRBV6-6
CDR3 protein: ASSFRGFGNEKLF

J gene: TRBJ2-5
V gene: TRBV4-3
CDR3 protein: ASSQGTSQETQY

J gene: TRBJ2-7
V gene: TRBV10-2
CDR3 protein: ASSESDEQY

J gene: TRBJ2-3
V gene: TRBV7-2
CDR3 protein: ASSSGLTGVGTDTQY

J gene: TRBJ2-2
V gene: TRBV5-1
CDR3 protein: ASRPGQGAFTGELF

J gene: TRBJ2-1
V gene: TRBV19
CDR3 protein: ASSQVASGDDEQF

J gene: TRBJ2-2
V gene: TRBV6-6
CDR3 protein: ASRPGQGPTGELF

J gene: TRBJ2-2
V gene: TRBV5-1
CDR3 protein: ASSLAPRGDTGELF

J gene: TRBJ1-4
V gene: TRBV25-1
CDR3 protein: ASSEFGGQGEEKLF

J gene: TRBJ2-3
V gene: TRBV6-1
CDR3 protein: ASSEALAGGPDTQY

J gene: TRBJ2-1
V gene: TRBV7-2
CDR3 protein: ASSSGLAVTNEQF

J gene: TRBJ2-2
V gene: TRBV5-1
CDR3 protein: ASSLVVAGGSGELF

J gene: TRBJ2-1
V gene: TRBV25-1
CDR3 protein: ASSPRLAGAYNEQF

J gene: TRBJ2-7
V gene: TRBV7-6
CDR3 protein: ASSPRGGTGVYEQY

J gene: TRBJ1-5
V gene: TRBV30
CDR3 protein: AWSRGGDQPQH

J gene: TRBJ2-7
V gene: TRBV6-6
CDR3 protein: ASGGGGYEQY

J gene: TRBJ1-1
V gene: TRBV5-1
CDR3 protein: ASSLTGSGNTEAF

J gene: TRBJ1-2
V gene: TRBV28
CDR3 protein: ASSLAGARDGYT

J gene: TRBJ1-5
V gene: TRBV18
CDR3 protein: ASSPNSRGKSNQPQH

J gene: TRBJ2-7
V gene: TRBV7-9
CDR3 protein: ASSNGQLISYEQY

J gene: TRBJ2-7
V gene: TRBV7-9
CDR3 protein: ASSKGLAGSYEQY

J gene: TRBJ2-1
V gene: TRBV18
CDR3 protein: ASSPPSGGPQGQF

J gene: TRBJ2-3
V gene: TRBV5-4
CDR3 protein: ASSQMVSGGGDTQY

J gene: TRBJ2-2
V gene: TRBV30
CDR3 protein: AWSVPGGGYTGELF

J gene: TRBJ1-4
V gene: TRBV5-5
CDR3 protein: ASATGTNEKLF

J gene: TRBJ1-1
V gene: TRBV4-3
CDR3 protein: ASSPITQGGTEAF

J gene: TRBJ1-1
V gene: TRBV18
CDR3 protein: ASSPPLGWEGDRTEAF

J gene: TRBJ2-3
V gene: TRBV15
CDR3 protein: ATSRLAGAPDTQY

J gene: TRBJ2-7
V gene: TRBV6-5
CDR3 protein: ASSYLSTGGIWY

J gene: TRBJ1-4
V gene: TRBV7-2
CDR3 protein: ASSLRSEKLF

J gene: TRBJ2-3
V gene: TRBV30
CDR3 protein: AWIGTAGGILTDTQY

J gene: TRBJ2-2
V gene: TRBV5-1
CDR3 protein: ASSLGILSSSGELF

J gene: TRBJ1-2
V gene: TRBV7-2
CDR3 protein: ASSLGSGNYGYT

J gene: TRBJ1-2
V gene: TRBV2
CDR3 protein: ASSETGDCGYT

J gene: TRBJ1-2
V gene: TRBV5-4
CDR3 protein: ASSSPLQGSNYGYT

J gene: TRBJ2-2
V gene: TRBV18
CDR3 protein: ASSPPGLAKRELF

J gene: TRBJ2-2
V gene: TRBV28
CDR3 protein: ASRPGPGAGELF

J gene: .
V gene: TRBV5-6
CDR3 protein: ASSLASPSGVYEQY

J gene: TRBJ1-6
V gene: TRBV4-3
CDR3 protein: ASSQDLGSSYNSPLH

J gene: TRBJ2-3
V gene: TRBV10-3
CDR3 protein: AIKGDRENTDTQY